The next 27 T cell receptor beta chains were all read from a single sample in a study of blood T cell repertoires in COVID-19. Repertoires were generated with immunoSEQ multiplex PCR, while TCRdb's copy carries only in-frame clones and drops some. Altogether hundreds of thousands of clones are present, 70% to 90% being singletons, with the ten largest covering approximately 3%. The sequenced material came from peripheral blood. Receptors originate from a woman aged 25 to 39 with COVID-19, enrolled during active disease.

This sequence joins TRBV5-1 and TRBJ2-7; 8 bases line up with TRBD1. This CDR3 comprises 14 residues. Germline CDR1 is SGHRS and CDR2 is YFSETQ. V lost 4 bases to trimming and J lost 3 bases; unmatched junction nucleotides: 6. CDR3 bases: TGCGCCAGCAGCGGACAGGGCGGATACTACGAGCAGTACTTC. It is translated as CASSGQGGYYEQYF. The entire variable domain, with the rest obtained from reference TRBV5-1 and TRBJ2-7, is as follows: KAGVTQTPRYLIKTRGQQVTLSCSPISGHRSVSWYQQTPGQGLQFLFEYFSETQRNKGNFPGRFSGRQFSNSRSEMNVSTLELGDSALYLCASSGQGGYYEQYFGPGTRLTVT.

The rearrangement joins TRBV5-4 to TRBJ1-2; 10 bases agree with TRBD1. The CDR3 spans 14 residues. V dropped 3 bases and J dropped 8; count of bases not matched to a gene: 7. Germline loops: CDR1 SGHNT, CDR2 YYREEE (reference sequence). The CDR3 spells CASSSGTGAWGYTF. DNA for the CDR3: TGTGCCAGCAGCTCCGGGACAGGGGCTTGGGGCTACACCTTC.

The rearrangement joins TRBV13 to TRBJ1-6; TRBD1 agrees at 9 bases. The J segment lost 10 bases and the V segment lost 6 bases, leaving 1 base of the junction unmatched. The CDR3 covers 12 residues. Germline CDR1 PRHDT, CDR2 FYEKMQ (reference sequence). CDR3 region: CASRDRGSPLHF. The CDR3 bases are TGTGCCAGCAGGGACAGGGGCTCACCCCTCCACTTT.

The chain couples TRBV7-9 to TRBJ1-3, with TRBD1 identical over 10 bases. Germline CDR1 SEHNR, CDR2 FQNEAQ (reference sequence). V lost 5 bases and J lost 6; bases outside the gene matches: 7. The CDR3 has 15 residues. The CDR3 DNA reads TGTGCCAGCAGCCCAATGACAGGGGGCCTAAACACCATATATTTT. Protein product: CASSPMTGGLNTIYF.

The chain links TRBV19 to TRBJ1-2; 11 bases fit TRBD1. The CDR3 covers 14 residues. The germline CDR1 and CDR2 sequences are LNHDA and SQIVND (reference sequence). J was trimmed by 5 bases and V by 4 bases; bases with no gene match: 3. In nucleotides, the CDR3 is TGTGCCAGTAGTACGGGACAGGGGGTATATGGCTACACCTTC. This encodes CASSTGQGVYGYTF.

The chain joins TRBV7-9 to TRBJ1-1; D remains unclear. There are 13 residues in the CDR3. Germline V gene data show CDR1 as SEHNR and CDR2 as FQNEAQ (reference sequence). The V end was cut by 7 bases, the J end by 4 bases, with 13 bases between. DNA for the CDR3: TGTGCCAGCAAGTCCGGCGGAGGCACTGAAGCTTTCTTT. Amino acids: CASKSGGGTEAFF.

This rearrangement joins TRBV28 to TRBJ2-2; possibly TRBD2 for D (5 bases). This CDR3 is 15 amino acids long. With 7 bases removed from V and 0 bases from J, the gap between germline ends came to 12 bases. Germline V gene data show CDR1 as MDHEN and CDR2 as SYDVKM. Here the CDR3 reads CASTLSLANTGELFF. The CDR3 DNA sequence: TGTGCCAGCACCCTGTCACTAGCGAACACCGGGGAGCTGTTTTTT.

The chain links TRBV7-9 to TRBJ2-7, with 7 nucleotides matching TRBD1. This CDR3 contains 14 residues. V lost 5 bases, J lost 2 bases, and 6 bases stayed unmatched. Germline CDR1 SEHNR, CDR2 FQNEAQ (reference sequence). In DNA form, the CDR3 reads TGTGCCAGCAGCGACCGGGACAGCACCTACGAGCAGTACTTC. Translation: CASSDRDSTYEQYF. Full variable domain (rest looked up from reference TRBV7-9 and TRBJ2-7): DTGVSQNPRHKITKRGQNVTFRCDPISEHNRLYWYRQTLGQGPEFLTYFQNEAQLEKSRLLSDRFSAERPKGSFSTLEIQRTEQGDSAMYLCASSDRDSTYEQYFGPGTRLTVT.

With respect to this clone: This specimen includes other DNA sequences encoding the same CDR3. The chain has TRBV4-3 and TRBJ2-3; 9 nucleotides line up with TRBD2. V shed 0 bases and J 4 bases; nucleotides not matched to a gene: 5. In germline, CDR1 is LGHNA, CDR2 YSLEER. The CDR3 consists of 16 residues. For the CDR3, the DNA is TGCGCCAGCAGCCAAGATTTGCGGGGGGGTGCAGATACGCAGTATTTT. Encoded protein: CASSQDLRGGADTQYF.

This clone showed up just once. The rearrangement uses TRBV5-6 and TRBJ1-1; 11 nucleotides match TRBD1. The CDR3 length is 16 residues. Germline CDR1 SGHDT, CDR2 YYEEEE. V was clipped by 2 bases and J by 6 bases; unmatched bases: 9. The CDR3 bases are TGTGCCAGCAGCTTATTCGGACAGGGGGCTCTGGCTGAAGCTTTCTTT. This gives the protein CASSLFGQGALAEAFF.

The chain employs TRBV10-1 and TRBJ1-1; TRBD1 aligns across 7 bases. V shed 4 bases and J 2 bases; nucleotides not matched to a gene: 19. Germline V gene sequence: CDR1 WNHNN, CDR2 SYGVQD (reference sequence). The length of the CDR3 is 19 residues. The DNA for the CDR3 is TGCGCCAGCAGTGCCGTAAACCAAAAGACAGGGCCAGGAAACACTGAAGCTTTCTTT. Its protein product is CASSAVNQKTGPGNTEAFF.

The chain is built from TRBV7-2 and TRBJ2-1; 9 bases are shared with TRBD2. The CDR3 consists of 16 residues. Germline loops: CDR1 SGHTA, CDR2 FQGNSA. V was clipped by 2 bases and J by 6 bases; unmatched bases: 8. CDR3 sequence (DNA): TGTGCCAGCAGCTTACTTTTGGCGGGAGGGCCCAATGAGCAGTTCTTC. Translating gives CASSLLLAGGPNEQFF.

The genes are TRBV7-2 and TRBJ2-1; 7 positions agree with TRBD2. Germline-derived CDR1 and CDR2 are SGHTA and FQGNSA. This CDR3 comprises 16 residues. Unmatched junction bases numbered 4, after V lost 2 bases and J lost 0 bases. The chain's CDR3 is CASSLTGLRSYNEQFF. CDR3 DNA: TGTGCCAGCAGCTTAACGGGACTACGCTCCTACAATGAGCAGTTCTTC.

This rearrangement joins TRBV5-1 to TRBJ2-5; the D gene is possibly TRBD1 (6 bases). CDR3 length: 17 residues. V was pared by 4 bases and J by 3 bases, with 22 bases between. Germline V gene sequence: CDR1 SGHRS, CDR2 YFSETQ. CDR3 sequence reads: CASSLRQVFQYEETQYF. The CDR3 DNA sequence: TGCGCCAGCAGCCTTAGACAGGTGTTCCAATATGAAGAGACCCAGTACTTC.

The V gene is TRBV19, the J gene TRBJ2-5; 7 bases fit TRBD1. CDR1 and CDR2 (germline): LNHDA, SQIVND (reference sequence). This CDR3 spans 14 amino acids. V shed 6 bases and J 3 bases; nucleotides not matched to a gene: 7. For the CDR3, the DNA is TGTGCCAGTAGGAAACGGGACAGAGAAGAGACCCAGTACTTC. The encoded protein is CASRKRDREETQYF.

This chain connects TRBV19 to TRBJ1-2; no clear D. Germline V gene data show CDR1 as LNHDA and CDR2 as SQIVND (reference sequence). V dropped 1 base and J dropped 1 base, with 19 bases sitting between them. There are 18 residues in the CDR3. CDR3 DNA sequence: TGTGCCAGTAGTATAGGTCTGGTGGCAGGTGCCGTTAACTATGGCTACACCTTC. This codes for CASSIGLVAGAVNYGYTF.

The chain couples TRBV7-6 to TRBJ2-5; the D gene is possibly TRBD2 (5 bases). The CDR3 consists of 17 residues. Germline V gene data show CDR1 as SGHVS and CDR2 as FNYEAQ. V shed 5 bases and J shed 5 bases, with 24 bases lying between them. The CDR3 nucleotides read TGTGCCAGCAGCCTGGTCGAGAGGATGAGGGCAGAGGAGACCCAGTACTTC. Amino acid sequence: CASSLVERMRAEETQYF.

The genes are TRBV2 and TRBJ2-7; TRBD1 might be the D (7 bases). CDR3 length: 14 amino acids. V lost 2 bases, J lost 7 bases, and 15 bases lay in between. Looked up from germline, CDR1 is SNHLY and CDR2 is FYNNEI. CDR3 loop: CASSESRQGGEQYF. CDR3 nucleotides: TGTGCCAGCAGTGAATCTCGCCAGGGGGGAGAGCAGTACTTC.

The V call is TRBV4-1, the J call TRBJ1-1, with 8 bases identical to TRBD1. The CDR3 has 13 residues. Germline V gives CDR1 MGHRA, CDR2 YSYEKL. J gave up 5 bases and V 7 bases, and 6 bases lay outside the gene matches. The CDR3 DNA is TGCGCCAGCACCACAGGGGGAAGGACTGAAGCTTTCTTT. Translation: CASTTGGRTEAFF.

V and J are TRBV16 and TRBJ1-6; 10 positions agree with TRBD1. The CDR3 has 16 residues. CDR1 KGHSY and CDR2 FQNENV come from the germline V gene. Trimming took 1 base from V and 6 from J; bases not matched to a gene: 3. CDR3 nucleotides: TGTGCCAGCAGCCAATTTGGGGACAGGGGTAATTCACCCCTCCACTTT. Protein: CASSQFGDRGNSPLHF.

This rearrangement joins TRBV18 to TRBJ1-5; maybe TRBD1 (6 bases). The CDR3 contains 16 residues. V shed 2 bases and J shed 2 bases, with 13 bases lying between them. CDR1 KGHSH and CDR2 LQKENI come from the germline V gene. CDR3 DNA: TGTGCCAGCTCACCAATTTTTTCAGGGGGCAATCAGCCCCAGCATTTT. Translated, it gives CASSPIFSGGNQPQHF.

This clone was detected only a few times. The chain uses TRBV9 and TRBJ2-2; possible D gene TRBD1, 5 bases. Trimming pared 0 bases from V and 2 bases from J, leaving 5 bases between. The length of the CDR3 is 14 residues. Germline CDR1 SGDLS, CDR2 YYNGEE. CDR3 in amino acids: CASSVGTNTGELFF. The CDR3 nucleotides are TGTGCCAGCAGCGTAGGGACAAACACCGGGGAGCTGTTTTTT.

The chain couples TRBV7-2 to TRBJ2-5, with a tentative D call TRBD1 (5 bases). This CDR3 has 15 residues. The V end was cut by 7 bases, the J end by 1 base, with 16 bases between. Germline lookup yields CDR1 SGHTA and CDR2 FQGNSA. The CDR3 here is CASTSRGPAQETQYF. CDR3 in DNA: TGTGCCAGCACCTCAAGGGGCCCGGCCCAAGAGACCCAGTACTTC. The whole variable domain, remainder taken from reference TRBV7-2 and TRBJ2-5, is GAGVSQSPSNKVTEKGKDVELRCDPISGHTALYWYRQSLGQGLEFLIYFQGNSAPDKSGLPSDRFSAERTGGSVSTLTIQRTQQEDSAVYLCASTSRGPAQETQYFGPGTRLLVL.

The CDR3 region is CASSYSTGVMGTDTQYF. The CDR3 DNA sequence: TGTGCCAGCAGTTACTCGACAGGGGTCATGGGCACAGATACGCAGTATTTT. The rearrangement uses TRBV6-2 or TRBV6-3 and TRBJ2-3, with 8 positions matching TRBD1. The CDR3 runs 17 residues. The germline V gene has CDR1 MNHEY and CDR2 SVGEGT. The V gene end was trimmed by 0 bases and the J gene end by 1 base; junction bases not matched to a gene: 6.

The chain recombines TRBV6-2 or TRBV6-3 with TRBJ1-2, with 7 positions matching TRBD1. Unmatched junction bases numbered 4, after V lost 3 bases and J lost 6 bases. This CDR3 has 13 residues. Germline-derived CDR1 and CDR2 are MNHEY and SVGEGT. DNA for the CDR3: TGTGCCAGCAGTTATGGTCAGGGGGATGGCTACACCTTC. It specifies CASSYGQGDGYTF.

This chain connects TRBV11-2 to TRBJ1-4; TRBD1 matches at 11 bases. The germline V gene has CDR1 SGHAT and CDR2 FQNNGV. The CDR3 extends over 18 amino acids. V lost 5 bases to trimming and J lost 2 bases; unmatched junction nucleotides: 10. CDR3 DNA: TGTGCCAGCAGCCCCGGACAGGGGGCGGGGTGGACTAATGAAAAACTGTTTTTT. Protein sequence: CASSPGQGAGWTNEKLFF.

The chain couples TRBV23-1 to TRBJ1-3; 10 nucleotides match TRBD1. TRBV23-1 is marked as an open reading frame, function uncertain. The ends lost 3 bases at V and 0 bases at J; junction bases unmatched: 8. The CDR3 extends over 18 amino acids. The CDR3 sequence is CASSQPNRDRGSGNTIYF. For the CDR3, the DNA is TGCGCCAGCAGTCAGCCCAACCGGGACAGGGGCTCTGGAAACACCATATATTTT.